This record looks at one TCR beta chain sequence and its context. A read error may explain this, as a much larger clone is one base away. TCRdb ran MiXCR on the RT-PCR reads and lists one entry per CDR3 protein. The sample has about 9,900 distinct CDR3 sequences, 5.5% to 7% seen once. These data come from a study of patients and donors after allogeneic stem cell transplantation. CDR1 and CDR2 (germline): LGHNA, YSLEER. CDR3 size: 14 residues. Sequenced: blood, either unsorted or a sorted T cell fraction (not recorded which). This chain uses TRBV4-3 with TRBJ2-2, with D maybe TRBD2 (5 bases). The sequence was collected from a human donor who was either an allogeneic HSCT recipient or a stem cell or donor lymphocyte infusion donor (not recorded which). It is not recorded whose cells these are; they may come from a transplant donor. CDR3 in amino acids: CASSPNRNTGELSF. The CDR3 DNA reads as TGCGCCAGCAGCCCCAACAGAAACACCGGGGAGCTGTCTTTT.